This T cell receptor beta chain comes out of a study of immune heterogeneity within non-small cell lung tumors. This clonotype is labeled medium-sized. Using 32 V and 13 J primers, multiplex PCR amplified TCR beta CDR3. Each CDR3 protein gets one entry after TCRdb re-called the multiplex PCR reads with MiXCR. The repertoire holds 6,000 to 6,500 distinct CDR3 sequences, with 20% to 25% as singletons. Germline V gives CDR1 SGHKS, CDR2 YYEKEE (reference sequence). CDR3 length equals 16 residues. The trim removed 0 bases at V and 2 bases at J, leaving 5 bases unmatched. Samples each supplied about 600 ng of bulk tumor genomic DNA as template. Taken during surgery, several biopsies per primary tumor were spaced as far apart as possible within the tumor mass. It was patients with untreated, newly diagnosed non-small cell lung cancer who underwent curative surgery.

The sample consisted of lung tumor tissue. The sequence was obtained from a man in his 70s with non-small cell lung cancer. This sequence joins TRBV5-5 and TRBJ2-7, with TRBD2 identical over 10 bases. The CDR3 spells CASSLAVTSGPYEQYF. CDR3 in DNA: TGTGCCAGCAGCTTGGCCGTGACTAGCGGGCCCTACGAGCAGTACTTC.